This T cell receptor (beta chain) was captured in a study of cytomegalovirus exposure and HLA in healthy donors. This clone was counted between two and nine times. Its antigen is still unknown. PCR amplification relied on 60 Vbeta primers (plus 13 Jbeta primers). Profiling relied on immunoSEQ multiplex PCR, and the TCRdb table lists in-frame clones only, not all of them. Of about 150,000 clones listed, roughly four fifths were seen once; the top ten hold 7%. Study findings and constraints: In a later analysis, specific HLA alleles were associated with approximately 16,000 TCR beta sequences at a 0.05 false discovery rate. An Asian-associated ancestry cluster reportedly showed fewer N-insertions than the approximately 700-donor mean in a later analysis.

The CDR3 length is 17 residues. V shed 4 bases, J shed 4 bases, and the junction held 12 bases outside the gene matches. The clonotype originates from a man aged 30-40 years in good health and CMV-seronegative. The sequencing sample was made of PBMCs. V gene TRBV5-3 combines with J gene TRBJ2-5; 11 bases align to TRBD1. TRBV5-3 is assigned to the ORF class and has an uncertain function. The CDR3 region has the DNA TGTGCCAGAAGCGGACGGGACAGGGGGGGATTTGGAGAGACCCAGTACTTC. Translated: CARSGRDRGGFGETQYF.